One sample yielded the 23 T cell receptor beta chains listed below, sequenced in a study of identical twins. TCRdb recomputed calls from the 5' RACE reads with MiXCR, one row per CDR3 protein. The table shows 600,000 to 800,000 distinct CDR3 sequences, with 20% to 25% occurring only once. This same sample was also part of a study on T cells expressing NK-cell markers.

Specimen: PBMCs. These receptors were obtained from a woman aged 18-30 years in good health.

The sample holds a few counts of this clonotype. The gene calls are TRBV20-1 and TRBJ2-1; 7 nucleotides agree with TRBD1. Germline V lookup: CDR1 DFQATT, CDR2 SNEGSKA (reference sequence). The CDR3 loop spans 14 amino acids. The V gene end was trimmed by 0 bases and the J gene end by 8 bases; junction bases not matched to a gene: 7. CDR3 in amino acids: CSARDRTGWDEQFF. In DNA, the CDR3 is TGCAGTGCTAGAGATAGGACAGGATGGGATGAGCAGTTCTTC.

Remarks on this clonotype: One junction end disagrees with the germline gene, perhaps due to a read error. This chain uses TRBV27 with TRBJ2-6, with D possibly called TRBD1 or TRBD2 (5 bases each). The CDR3 has 15 residues. Per germline, CDR1 MNHEY and CDR2 SMNVEV (reference sequence). CDR3 sequence: CASSLLGYGANVLTF. In DNA, the CDR3 is TGTGCCAGCAGTTTACTGGGGTACGGGGCCAACGTGCTGACTTTC. Combining the CDR3 with reference TRBV27 and TRBJ2-6 gives the whole variable domain EAQVTQNPRYLITVTGKKLTVTCSQNMNHEYMSWYRQDPGLGLRQIYYSMNVEVTDKGDVPEGYKVSRKEKRNFPLILESPSPNQTSLYFCASSLLGYGANVLTFGAGSRLTVL.

In this sample, this clonotype turned up a few times. The V and J genes are TRBV20-1 and TRBJ2-5, with unresolved D. The CDR3 has 14 residues. Germline values: CDR1 DFQATT, CDR2 SNEGSKA (reference sequence). The ends were cut back, 3 bases at V and 2 bases at J, with 13 bases in the middle. The CDR3 region has the DNA TGCAGTGCTAGTCCTGAAGTAGGTCAAGAGACCCAGTACTTC. This codes for CSASPEVGQETQYF.

The chain carries TRBV7-2 and TRBJ2-1; tentatively, D is TRBD2 (6 bases). The CDR3 has 15 amino acids. Germline V CDR1 and CDR2: SGHTA, FQGNSA. V lost 3 bases and J lost 5, with 14 bases in between. As DNA, the CDR3 is TGTGCCAGCAGCTTTGGTCTATCGGGGGACAATGAGCAGTTCTTC. This sequence encodes CASSFGLSGDNEQFF.

The J gene is TRBJ1-1, the V gene TRBV12-3 or TRBV12-4; weak D call: TRBD1 (5 bases). The CDR3 loop spans 13 amino acids. Trimming left V 6 bases short and J 5 bases short, with 13 bases between. CDR3 protein: CASSLGAMTEAFF. Here the CDR3 DNA reads TGTGCCAGCAGCCTCGGGGCAATGACTGAAGCTTTCTTT.

A few counts support this clonotype. The rearrangement uses TRBV5-1 and TRBJ1-5, with no clear D. V dropped 0 bases and J dropped 2 bases, with 6 bases sitting between them. Per the germline V gene, CDR1 is SGHRS and CDR2 is YFSETQ. The CDR3 loop spans 14 amino acids. CDR3 bases: TGCGCCAGCAGCTTGGGTTCTCGCAATCAGCCCCAGCATTTT. Protein sequence: CASSLGSRNQPQHF.

This clonotype turned up a few times. The J gene is TRBJ2-4, the V gene TRBV4-3; D might be TRBD1 (6 bases). The V gene lost 0 bases and the J gene lost 8 bases, with 11 bases spanning the gap. The CDR3 sequence is 14 residues long. The germline gives CDR1 LGHNA, CDR2 YSLEER. The CDR3, as DNA: TGCGCCAGCAGCCAAGACAACAGGGTGTACATTCAGTACTTC. It translates to CASSQDNRVYIQYF.

Only a few counts were recorded for this clonotype. The rearrangement joins TRBV12-3 or TRBV12-4 to TRBJ2-1; TRBD2 matches at 8 bases. The length of the CDR3 is 15 residues. Trimming at V came to 2 bases and at J to 6 bases, leaving 6 bases not matched to a gene. CDR3 in DNA: TGTGCCAGCAGTTTATTTAGCGGGGCTGGCAATGAGCAGTTCTTC. Protein sequence: CASSLFSGAGNEQFF.

This clonotype occurred many times. The V gene is TRBV12-3 or TRBV12-4, the J gene TRBJ2-7; D is undetermined. Trimming pared 3 bases from V and 2 bases from J, leaving 8 bases between. The CDR3 sequence is 13 residues long. The CDR3, as DNA: TGTGCCAGCAGTTTTCAACTTCCCTACGAGCAGTACTTC. Residues: CASSFQLPYEQYF.

This clonotype was recorded many times. This rearrangement joins TRBV12-3 or TRBV12-4 to TRBJ2-1; D may match TRBD1 or TRBD2 (5 bases each). Trimming stripped 5 bases from V and 15 bases from J, with 17 bases between. There are 12 residues in the CDR3. The CDR3 sequence: CASSPGRGSLFF. CDR3 DNA: TGTGCCAGCAGTCCTGGACGGGGCAGCTTGTTCTTC.

This rearrangement joins TRBV20-1 to TRBJ2-3, with D possibly called TRBD1 or TRBD2 (5 bases each). The V gene's germline CDR1 is DFQATT and CDR2 SNEGSKA (reference sequence). Trimming shortened V by 6 bases and J by 5 bases, and 9 bases separated the two germline ends. The CDR3 length is 11 residues. CDR3: CSAKRGDTQYF. In DNA form, the CDR3 reads TGCAGTGCAAAGAGGGGAGATACGCAGTATTTT.

This clonotype was found a few times. The CDR3 coding sequence is TGTGCCAGCAGTACCCGATGGGGATTTGACGGCTACACCTTC. This codes for CASSTRWGFDGYTF. This chain joins TRBV6-5 and TRBJ1-2; D gene unclear. CDR1 and CDR2 (germline): MNHEY, SVGAGI. The CDR3 loop spans 14 amino acids. V gave up 5 bases and J gave up 8 bases, with 18 bases separating them.

This chain connects TRBV3-1 to TRBJ2-4; D ambiguous. V gave up 0 bases and J gave up 7 bases, with 13 bases separating them. The CDR3 spans 15 residues. Germline V gene data show CDR1 as LGHDT and CDR2 as YNNKEL (reference sequence). In DNA form, the CDR3 reads TGTGCCAGCAGCCAAGATATCCACACGGGCAACATTCAGTACTTC. It specifies CASSQDIHTGNIQYF.

The rearrangement uses TRBV7-2 and TRBJ2-3, with no clear D. CDR3 length: 13 residues. Trimming stripped 2 bases from V and 4 bases from J, with 7 bases between. Germline V gene sequence: CDR1 SGHTA, CDR2 FQGNSA. CDR3: CASSLIGADTQYF. In DNA form, the CDR3 reads TGTGCCAGCAGCTTAATTGGTGCAGATACGCAGTATTTT.

The CDR3 is CASSLTYSSYNEQFF. The CDR3 region has the DNA TGCGCCAGCAGCTTGACTTACAGCTCCTACAATGAGCAGTTCTTC. The chain is built from TRBV5-1 and TRBJ2-1, with unresolved D. The germline V gene has CDR1 SGHRS and CDR2 YFSETQ. The CDR3 totals 15 residues. V was shortened by 1 base and J by 0 bases, with 8 bases between the two germline ends.

V and J are TRBV25-1 and TRBJ1-1, with D possibly TRBD1 on 5 matching bases. Trimming removed 8 bases from V and 1 base from J, with 17 bases in between. This CDR3 spans 15 amino acids. CDR1 MGHDK and CDR2 SYGVNS come from the germline V gene. The CDR3 protein is CASGADWSGNTEAFF. CDR3 bases: TGTGCCAGCGGGGCGGATTGGTCGGGGAACACTGAAGCTTTCTTT.

This clonotype was counted at least ten times. V usage is TRBV3-1 and J usage is TRBJ2-7, with unresolved D. CDR1 is LGHDT and CDR2 is YNNKEL in the germline V gene (reference sequence). V was pared by 4 bases and J by 1 base, with 14 bases between. The CDR3 loop spans 15 amino acids. The CDR3 sequence: CASSLLGSNSYEQYF. CDR3 DNA sequence: TGTGCCAGCAGCCTTTTGGGCTCGAATTCCTACGAGCAGTACTTC.

V gene TRBV12-3 or TRBV12-4 combines with J gene TRBJ2-3, with D possibly TRBD2 on 5 matching bases. V was pared by 5 bases and J by 2 bases, with 11 bases between. CDR3 length: 14 residues. The chain's CDR3 is CASSPGTYTDTQYF. The CDR3 DNA is TGTGCCAGCAGTCCGGGAACTTACACAGATACGCAGTATTTT.

CDR3 residues: CASSLEIGNYGYTF. The CDR3 region has the DNA TGTGCCAGCAGCTTAGAAATTGGAAACTATGGCTACACCTTC. The chain is built from TRBV7-9 and TRBJ1-2; D remains ambiguous. This CDR3 comprises 14 residues. CDR1 SEHNR and CDR2 FQNEAQ come from the germline V gene (reference sequence). V was cut by 1 base and J by 2 bases, with 8 bases left in between.

This clonotype appeared a few times. The chain recombines TRBV10-3 with TRBJ2-7; a possible D gene is TRBD2 (6 bases). The V gene lost 10 bases and the J gene lost 5 bases, with 18 bases spanning the gap. The germline CDR1 and CDR2 sequences are ENHRY and SYGVKD. CDR3 length: 13 amino acids. This CDR3 is CATGGIPSNEQYF. The CDR3, as DNA: TGTGCCACCGGCGGGATCCCCAGCAACGAGCAGTACTTC.

This clonotype has more than one count but fewer than ten. The gene calls are TRBV20-1 and TRBJ1-5; TRBD1 is a possible D gene (5 bases). Trimming removed 4 bases from V and 3 bases from J, with 13 bases in between. Germline CDR1 DFQATT, CDR2 SNEGSKA (reference sequence). The CDR3 sequence is 14 residues long. CDR3 loop: CSATPDSFNQPQHF. The CDR3 DNA reads TGCAGTGCTACCCCTGACAGTTTCAATCAGCCCCAGCATTTT.

This sequence joins TRBV10-3 and TRBJ2-2; no clear D. V lost 0 bases to trimming and J lost 1 base, with 3 bases between them. The CDR3 contains 14 residues. The germline gives CDR1 ENHRY, CDR2 SYGVKD. The CDR3: CAISESQNTGELFF. In nucleotides, the CDR3 is TGTGCCATCAGTGAGTCTCAGAACACCGGGGAGCTGTTTTTT.

The rearrangement uses TRBV5-5 and TRBJ2-7, with D perhaps assigned TRBD1 or TRBD2 (5 bases each). Trimming took 2 bases from V and 6 from J, leaving 18 bases between them. Germline V gene sequence: CDR1 SGHKS, CDR2 YYEKEE (reference sequence). The CDR3 has 15 residues. CDR3 DNA sequence: TGTGCCAGCAGCTTAAGGTTTGGGACCGACGGCGAGCAGTACTTC. Protein: CASSLRFGTDGEQYF.